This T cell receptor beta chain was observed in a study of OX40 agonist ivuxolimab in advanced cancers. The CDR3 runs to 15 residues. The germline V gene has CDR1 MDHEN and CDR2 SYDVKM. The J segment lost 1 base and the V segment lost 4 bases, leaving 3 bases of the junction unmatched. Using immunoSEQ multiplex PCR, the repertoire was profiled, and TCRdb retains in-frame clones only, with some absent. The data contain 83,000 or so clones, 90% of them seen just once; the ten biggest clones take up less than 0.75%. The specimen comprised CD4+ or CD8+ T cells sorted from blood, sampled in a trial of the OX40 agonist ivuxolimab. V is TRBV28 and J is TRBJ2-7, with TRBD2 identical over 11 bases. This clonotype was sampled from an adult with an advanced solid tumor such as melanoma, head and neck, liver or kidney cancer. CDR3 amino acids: CASSSLAGGSYEQYF. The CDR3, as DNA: TGTGCCAGCAGTTCCCTAGCGGGAGGATCCTACGAGCAGTACTTC.